The 14 T cell receptor beta chains below come from one sample, sequenced in a study of tumor and adjacent non-tumor tissue in lung cancer. TCRbeta libraries were built with three rounds of nested PCR, modified from ARM-PCR. TCRdb reprocessed the multiplex PCR reads via MiXCR and lists one record per CDR3 protein. The table includes approximately 120,000 distinct CDR3 sequences, over 65% detected once. The template was RNA from unsorted bulk tissue. Sequencing was performed on lung tumor tissue. The receptors originated from a man aged 25-45 years with non-small cell lung cancer.

The V and J genes are TRBV10-3 and TRBJ2-7, with TRBD1 matching 9 bases. The CDR3 runs to 18 residues. V lost 0 bases and J lost 3; bases outside the gene matches: 12. The V gene's germline CDR1 is ENHRY and CDR2 SYGVKD. The CDR3 DNA reads as TGTGCCATCAGTGAGTCGCCCTCCCGGACAGGGGATTGCTACGAGCAGTACTTC. Protein product: CAISESPSRTGDCYEQYF.

Comment on this clonotype: This clone may be a read error of a much larger clone one base away. The chain is built from TRBV6-2 or TRBV6-3 and TRBJ2-4; 9 bases match TRBD2. CDR3 length: 14 residues. Germline CDR1 reads MNHEY; CDR2 reads SVGEGT. The CDR3, as DNA: TGTGGCAGCAGGAGCGGGGGGCGCAAAAACATTCAGTACTTC. It encodes CGSRSGGRKNIQYF.

This clonotype was counted between two and nine times. The gene calls are TRBV6-1 and TRBJ2-1; 9 bases match TRBD2. The germline V gene encodes CDR1 MNHNS and CDR2 SASEGT. The CDR3 length is 14 residues. Trimming removed 7 bases from V and 7 bases from J; junction bases left unmatched: 8. In nucleotides, the CDR3 is TGTGCCAGCATCTTTAGCGGGAGTATGAATGAGCAGTTCTTC. This gives the protein CASIFSGSMNEQFF.

In the case of this clonotype: The germline gene is not matched at one end of the junction; a read error may be the cause. The chain couples TRBV6-1 to TRBJ2-2; no firm D call. Looked up from germline, CDR1 is MNHNS and CDR2 is SASEGT. The length of the CDR3 is 16 residues. CDR3 sequence: CASRAFGLIYTGELFF. As DNA, the CDR3 is TGTGCCAGCAGGGCTTTCGGGCTCATCTACACAGGGGAGCTGTTTTTT.

As for this clonotype: Germline and junction disagree at one end, which may indicate a read error. The chain links TRBV12-3 or TRBV12-4 to TRBJ1-6, with D hard to call. The length of the CDR3 is 13 residues. The CDR3 DNA follows: TGTGCCAGCAGTTGGGAAGATAATTTACCCCTCCACTTT. This codes for CASSWEDNLPLHF.

This clonotype was detected many times. The chain has TRBV20-1 and TRBJ2-5, with D possibly matching TRBD1 (5 bases). This CDR3 has 16 amino acids. The ends were cut back, 0 bases at V and 0 bases at J, with 14 bases in the middle. CDR1 and CDR2 from the germline V gene are DFQATT and SNEGSKA (reference sequence). Written as DNA, the CDR3 is TGCAGTGCTAGAGAATTTCGGGCAGGGAACCAAGAGACCCAGTACTTC. Translation: CSAREFRAGNQETQYF.

Comment on this clonotype: One end of the junction does not line up with germline, which may come from a read error. This chain links TRBV29-1 with TRBJ2-5; the match to TRBD2 covers 9 bases. This CDR3 comprises 14 residues. The germline V gene has CDR1 SQVTM and CDR2 ANQGSEA. Here the CDR3 DNA reads TGCAGCGTTGAAAGCGGGGGGCAGGGAGAGATCCAGTACTTC. It encodes CSVESGGQGEIQYF. The full variable domain, its missing parts supplied by reference TRBV29-1 and TRBJ2-5, is SAVISQKPSRDICQRGTSLTIQCQVDSQVTMMFWYRQQPGQSLTLIATANQGSEATYESGFVIDKFPISRPNLTFSTLTVSNMSPEDSSIYLCSVESGGQGEIQYFGPGTRLLVL.

Comment on this clonotype: This may be a read error: a much more frequent sequence differs by one nucleotide. The chain employs TRBV29-1 and TRBJ1-2; TRBD1 agrees at 8 bases. The CDR3 is 13 amino acids. The V gene end was trimmed by 6 bases and the J gene end by 2 bases; junction bases not matched to a gene: 5. Germline V gene data show CDR1 as SQVTM and CDR2 as ANQGSEA. The CDR3 DNA reads TGCAGCGTCCGGACAGGGCAGAACTATGGCTACACCTTC. Translation: CSVRTGQNYGYTF.

This clonotype was detected a few times. The CDR3 bases are TGTGCCAGCGCCTTAATCGGGGGGGGCACTGAAGCTTTCTTT. Residues: CASALIGGGTEAFF. The chain recombines TRBV6-5 with TRBJ1-1, with TRBD1 as a possible D gene (5 bases). The CDR3 extends over 14 amino acids. Trimming removed 8 bases at V and 4 bases at J, with 17 bases between. Germline V lookup: CDR1 MNHEY, CDR2 SVGAGI.

The sample holds a few counts of this clonotype. The chain links TRBV11-1 to TRBJ1-6; no firm D call. The CDR3 extends over 15 amino acids. CDR1 and CDR2 (germline): SGHAT, FQDESV (reference sequence). V lost 5 bases and J lost 4, with 12 bases in between. The CDR3 coding sequence is TGTGCCAGCAGCGTACGCGGCAGTTATAATTCACCCCTCCACTTT. As protein: CASSVRGSYNSPLHF.

On this clonotype: A much larger clone differs by one base, so this may be a read error. The conserved final phenylalanine or tryptophan is absent from the CDR3, which likely points to a read error. The rearrangement joins TRBV7-3 to TRBJ2-2; unclear D gene. This CDR3 has 14 residues. V shed 5 bases and J shed 3 bases, with 10 bases lying between them. The germline gives CDR1 SGHTA, CDR2 FQGTGA. The CDR3, as DNA: TGTGCCAGCAGCCGGACCCGCGACACCGGGGAGCTGTTTTCT. Residues: CASSRTRDTGELFS.

With respect to this clonotype: As the CDR3 is not closed by the conserved phenylalanine or tryptophan, this likely results from a read error. The gene calls are TRBV4-1 and TRBJ2-7, with D possibly TRBD2 on 6 matching bases. The CDR3 covers 16 residues. Between the trimmed V and J ends, which lost 1 base and 7 bases, there was a span of 20 bases. Germline lookup yields CDR1 MGHRA and CDR2 YSYEKL. This chain's CDR3 is CASSQGGAGRREEQYL. CDR3 nucleotides: TGCGCCAGCAGCCAAGGAGGGGCGGGGCGGCGAGAGGAGCAGTACTTA.

With respect to this clonotype: Germline and junction disagree at one end, which may indicate a read error. This rearrangement joins TRBV20-1 to TRBJ1-2, with D possibly matching TRBD1 (6 bases). The CDR3 loop spans 10 amino acids. CDR1 DFQATT and CDR2 SNEGSKA come from the germline V gene (reference sequence). The CDR3 nucleotides read TGCAGTGTCAACAGGGATGGCTACAGCTTC. Its protein product is CSVNRDGYSF.

Regarding this clonotype: Being one base from a much bigger clone, this may be a read error. The chain combines TRBV20-1 with TRBJ2-1; D is perhaps TRBD1 or TRBD2 (6 bases each). The CDR3 loop spans 14 amino acids. Germline CDR1 reads DFQATT; CDR2 reads SNEGSKA (reference sequence). The CDR3 DNA follows: TGCAGTGCCGACGGGGGAGCGAGGGACAATAAGCAGTTCTTC. It translates to CSADGGARDNKQFF.